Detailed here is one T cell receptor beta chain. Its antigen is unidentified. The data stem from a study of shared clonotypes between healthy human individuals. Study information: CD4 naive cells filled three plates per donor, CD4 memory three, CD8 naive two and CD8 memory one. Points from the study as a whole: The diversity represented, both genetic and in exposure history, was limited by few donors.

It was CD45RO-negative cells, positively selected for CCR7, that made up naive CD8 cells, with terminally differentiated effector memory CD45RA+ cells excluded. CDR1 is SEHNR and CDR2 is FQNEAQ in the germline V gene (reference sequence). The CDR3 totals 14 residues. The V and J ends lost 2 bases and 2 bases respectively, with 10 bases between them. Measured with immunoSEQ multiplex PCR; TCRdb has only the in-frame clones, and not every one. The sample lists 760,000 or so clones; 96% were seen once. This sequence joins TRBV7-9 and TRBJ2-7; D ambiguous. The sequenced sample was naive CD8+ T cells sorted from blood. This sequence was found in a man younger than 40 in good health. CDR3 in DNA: TGTGCCAGCAGCTTACAGCAGTCGGCCTACGAGCAGTACTTC. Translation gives CASSLQQSAYEQYF.